The clone carrying this T cell receptor beta chain was recorded at least ten times. This sample is drawn from a study of regulatory T cells in long-lasting Graves disease. The authors built TCR beta libraries using iRepertoire HTBI primers and Arm-PCR of CDR3 regions. TCRdb processed the multiplex PCR reads anew with MiXCR; each CDR3 protein has one entry. The sample includes 530,000 or so distinct CDR3 sequences, approximately 16% of them seen just once. This CDR3 region has 17 residues. V gave up 5 bases and J gave up 3 bases; unmatched junction bases: 12. From germline, CDR1 is SGHAT and CDR2 FQNNGV. As for time point: newly diagnosed GD, antithyroid drugs for less than 3 months. RNA from PBMCs was the source of the TCR library. The same data also contributed to another study, on T cells in Graves' hyperthyroidism and ophthalmopathy.

This chain joins TRBV11-2 and TRBJ2-3; the match to TRBD1 covers 9 bases. The clonotype comes from a man aged 18 to 29 with Graves disease. This specimen consisted of peripheral blood mononuclear cells (PBMCs), obtained at new diagnosis, from a patient treated with antithyroid drugs. The CDR3 region has the DNA TGTGCCAGCAGCCCCCGAGGAGTGGGACAGGGAACAGATACGCAGTATTTT. This gives the protein CASSPRGVGQGTDTQYF.